This record concerns one T cell receptor (beta chain) sequence. This sample is drawn from a study of beta chain features in type 1 diabetes. The germline V gene encodes CDR1 SGHNT and CDR2 YYREEE (reference sequence). The CDR3 length is 13 residues. V was trimmed by 0 bases and J by 6 bases, leaving 7 bases between them. Every isolated RNA sample was fully reverse transcribed, so sequencing captured expressed TCRB transcripts. Method: immunoSEQ multiplex PCR; TCRdb's copy keeps in-frame clones and lacks some. The sample holds 15,000 to 20,000 clones, around 46% seen once. The J gene is TRBJ2-1, the V gene TRBV5-4; the D is unclear. The sequence was collected from a man younger than 35 in good health. Sequencing was performed on stem cell memory CD4+ T cells from blood. Here the CDR3 reads CASSLAPINEQFF. In DNA, the CDR3 is TGTGCCAGCAGCTTGGCACCTATCAATGAGCAGTTCTTC. Based on the CDR3 plus reference TRBV5-4 and TRBJ2-1, the full variable domain is ETGVTQSPTHLIKTRGQQVTLRCSSQSGHNTVSWYQQALGQGPQFIFQYYREEENGRGNFPPRFSGLQFPNYSSELNVNALELDDSALYLCASSLAPINEQFFGPGTRLTVL.